Here is one TCR beta chain with its context. CDR3 length: 13 residues. Between the trimmed V and J ends, which lost 1 base and 7 bases, there was a span of 8 bases. Germline values: CDR1 LGHDT, CDR2 YNNKEL (reference sequence). This entry comes from a study of Ad26.COV2.S vaccination and SARS-CoV-2 variants. Treatment defined: around 19 received Ad26.COV2.S at low or high dose, single or two shots; 5 received placebo; per-sample allocation not given. Following the first vaccine or placebo injection, samples were taken on day 63. This table comes from immunoSEQ multiplex PCR, and its TCRdb copy is limited to in-frame clones, with some not included. This table holds about 440,000 clones, around 90% found once.

This TCR came from a person between 18 and 65 years old who received the Ad26.COV2.S COVID-19 vaccine or a placebo. The material was peripheral blood, obtained in a trial of Ad26.COV2.S vaccine versus placebo. The chain combines TRBV3-1 (or the pseudogene TRBV3-2) with TRBJ1-5, with D hard to call. CDR3 DNA: TGTGCCAGCAGCCAAGGACGCGCGCAGCCCCAGCATTTT. Residues: CASSQGRAQPQHF.